Detailed here is one TCR beta chain. The sample comes from a study of identifying expanded T cells in peripheral blood. The CDR3 extends over 13 amino acids. Germline V gene data show CDR1 as SGHTA and CDR2 as FQGTGA. Between the trimmed V and J ends, which lost 5 bases and 5 bases, there was a span of 11 bases. Assay used: immunoSEQ multiplex PCR; TCRdb lists only in-frame clones, some missing. The sample lists around 100,000 clones, 70% to 90% occurring once. During the collection period, no donor immune events like infections were recorded. This TCR was recovered from a person between 18 and 75 years old in good health. Sequencing was performed on blood. The V call is TRBV7-3, the J call TRBJ2-3; D unresolved. In DNA form, the CDR3 reads TGTGCCAGCAGCGAAACCCGAGGAGATACGCAGTATTTT. Residues: CASSETRGDTQYF. Full variable domain (rest looked up from reference TRBV7-3 and TRBJ2-3): GAGVSQTPSNKVTEKGKYVELRCDPISGHTALYWYRQSLGQGPEFLIYFQGTGAADDSGLPNDRFFAVRPEGSVSTLKIQRTERGDSAVYLCASSETRGDTQYFGPGTRLTVL.